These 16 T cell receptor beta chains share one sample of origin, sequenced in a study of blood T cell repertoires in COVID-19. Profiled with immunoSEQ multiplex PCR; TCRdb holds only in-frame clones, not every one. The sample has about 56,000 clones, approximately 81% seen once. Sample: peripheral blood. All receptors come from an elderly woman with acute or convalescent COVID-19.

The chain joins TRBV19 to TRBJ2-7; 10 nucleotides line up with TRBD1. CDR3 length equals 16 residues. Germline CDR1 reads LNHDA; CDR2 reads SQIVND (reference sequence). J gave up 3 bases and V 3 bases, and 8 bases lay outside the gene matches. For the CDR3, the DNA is TGTGCCAGTAGTATTCAGGGACAGGGGACTAACTACGAGCAGTACTTC. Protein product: CASSIQGQGTNYEQYF.

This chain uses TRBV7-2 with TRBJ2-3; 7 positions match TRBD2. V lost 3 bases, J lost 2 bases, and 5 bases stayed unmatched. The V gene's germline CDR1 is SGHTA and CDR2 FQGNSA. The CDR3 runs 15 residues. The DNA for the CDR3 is TGTGCCAGCAGCTTTGCAGGGAGGGACACAGATACGCAGTATTTT. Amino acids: CASSFAGRDTDTQYF.

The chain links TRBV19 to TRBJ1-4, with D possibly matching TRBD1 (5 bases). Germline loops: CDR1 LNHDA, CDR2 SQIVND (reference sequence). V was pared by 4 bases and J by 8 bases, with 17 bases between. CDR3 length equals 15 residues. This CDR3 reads CASSRQLHGGEKLFF. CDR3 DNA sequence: TGTGCCAGTAGTAGACAGCTCCACGGAGGGGAAAAACTGTTTTTT.

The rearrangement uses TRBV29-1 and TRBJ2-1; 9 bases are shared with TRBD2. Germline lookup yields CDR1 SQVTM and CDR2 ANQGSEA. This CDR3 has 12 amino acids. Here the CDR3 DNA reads TGCAAAGTGGCGAAACTAGCGGGTGAGCAGTTCTTC. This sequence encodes CKVAKLAGEQFF.

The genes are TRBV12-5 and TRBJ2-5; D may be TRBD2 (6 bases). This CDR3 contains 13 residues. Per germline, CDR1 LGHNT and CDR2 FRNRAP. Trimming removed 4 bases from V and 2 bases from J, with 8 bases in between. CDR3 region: CASGWDFQETQYF. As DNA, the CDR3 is TGTGCTAGTGGTTGGGACTTTCAAGAGACCCAGTACTTC.

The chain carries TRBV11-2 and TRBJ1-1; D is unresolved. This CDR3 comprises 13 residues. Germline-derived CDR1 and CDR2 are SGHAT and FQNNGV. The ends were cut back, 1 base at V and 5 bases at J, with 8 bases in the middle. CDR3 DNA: TGTGCCAGCAGCTTAGGAGCTAGGACTGAAGCTTTCTTT. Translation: CASSLGARTEAFF.

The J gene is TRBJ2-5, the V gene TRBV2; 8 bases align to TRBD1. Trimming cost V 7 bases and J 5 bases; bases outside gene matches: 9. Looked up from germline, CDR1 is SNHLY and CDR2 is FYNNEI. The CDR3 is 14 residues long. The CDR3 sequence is CASKSTGVGETQYF. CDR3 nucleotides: TGTGCCAGCAAATCGACAGGGGTCGGTGAGACCCAGTACTTC.

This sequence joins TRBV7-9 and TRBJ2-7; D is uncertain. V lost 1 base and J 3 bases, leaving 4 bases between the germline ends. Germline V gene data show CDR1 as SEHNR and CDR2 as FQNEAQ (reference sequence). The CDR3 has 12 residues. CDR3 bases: TGTGCCAGCAGCTTAGAGAGCTACGAGCAGTACTTC. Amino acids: CASSLESYEQYF.

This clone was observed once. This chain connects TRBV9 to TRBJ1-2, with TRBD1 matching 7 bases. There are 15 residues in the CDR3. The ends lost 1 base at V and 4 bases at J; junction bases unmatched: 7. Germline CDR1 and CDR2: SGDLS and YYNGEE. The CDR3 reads CASSVTETGIYGYTF. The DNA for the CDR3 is TGTGCCAGCAGCGTAACCGAGACAGGGATCTATGGCTACACCTTC.

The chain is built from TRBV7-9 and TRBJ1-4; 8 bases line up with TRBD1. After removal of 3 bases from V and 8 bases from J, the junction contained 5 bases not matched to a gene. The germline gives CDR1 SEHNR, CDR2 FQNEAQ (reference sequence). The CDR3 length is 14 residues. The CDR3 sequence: CASSFTGGREKLFF. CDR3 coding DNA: TGTGCCAGCAGCTTTACAGGGGGACGGGAAAAACTGTTTTTT.

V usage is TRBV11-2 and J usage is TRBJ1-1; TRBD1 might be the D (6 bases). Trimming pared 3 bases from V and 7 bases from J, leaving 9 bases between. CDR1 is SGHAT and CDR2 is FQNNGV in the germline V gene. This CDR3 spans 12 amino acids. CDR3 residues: CASSFEQGEAFF. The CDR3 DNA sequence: TGTGCCAGCAGCTTCGAACAGGGTGAAGCTTTCTTT. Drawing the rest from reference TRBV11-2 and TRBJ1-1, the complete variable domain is EAGVAQSPRYKIIEKRQSVAFWCNPISGHATLYWYQQILGQGPKLLIQFQNNGVVDDSQLPKDRFSAERLKGVDSTLKIQPAKLEDSAVYLCASSFEQGEAFFGQGTRLTVV.

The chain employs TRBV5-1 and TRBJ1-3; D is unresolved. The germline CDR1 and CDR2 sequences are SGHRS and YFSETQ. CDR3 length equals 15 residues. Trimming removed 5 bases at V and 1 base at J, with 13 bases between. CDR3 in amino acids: CASSRDRSSGNTIYF. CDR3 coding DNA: TGCGCCAGCAGTCGTGATAGGAGTTCTGGAAACACCATATATTTT.

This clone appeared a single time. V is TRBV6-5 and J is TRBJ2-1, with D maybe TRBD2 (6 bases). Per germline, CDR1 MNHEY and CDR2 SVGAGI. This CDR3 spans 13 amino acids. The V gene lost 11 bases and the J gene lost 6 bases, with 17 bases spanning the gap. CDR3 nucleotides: TGTGCCGCCGACCTACAAGCGGGCAATGAGCAGTTCTTC. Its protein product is CAADLQAGNEQFF.

CDR3 loop: CASSPNPVVNEQYF. In DNA form, the CDR3 reads TGTGCCAGTAGCCCGAACCCAGTGGTCAACGAGCAGTACTTC. The chain is built from TRBV19 and TRBJ2-7; D not resolved. This CDR3 contains 14 residues. The V and J ends lost 6 bases and 5 bases respectively, with 17 bases between them. Germline-derived CDR1 and CDR2 are LNHDA and SQIVND (reference sequence).

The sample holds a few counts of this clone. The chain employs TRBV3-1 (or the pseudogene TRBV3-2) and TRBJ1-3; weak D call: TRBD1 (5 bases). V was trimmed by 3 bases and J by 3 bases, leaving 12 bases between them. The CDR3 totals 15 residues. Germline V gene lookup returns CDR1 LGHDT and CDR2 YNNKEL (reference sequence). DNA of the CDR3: TGTGCCAGCAGCCAGAAGGGCAGGGTTGGAAACACCATATATTTT. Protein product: CASSQKGRVGNTIYF.

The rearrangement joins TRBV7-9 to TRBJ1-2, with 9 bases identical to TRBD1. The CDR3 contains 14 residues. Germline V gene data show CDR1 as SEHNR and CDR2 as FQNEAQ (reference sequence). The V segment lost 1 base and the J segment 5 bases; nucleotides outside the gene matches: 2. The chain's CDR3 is CASSLGGQGYGYTF. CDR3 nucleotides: TGTGCCAGCAGCTTAGGGGGACAGGGATATGGCTACACCTTC.